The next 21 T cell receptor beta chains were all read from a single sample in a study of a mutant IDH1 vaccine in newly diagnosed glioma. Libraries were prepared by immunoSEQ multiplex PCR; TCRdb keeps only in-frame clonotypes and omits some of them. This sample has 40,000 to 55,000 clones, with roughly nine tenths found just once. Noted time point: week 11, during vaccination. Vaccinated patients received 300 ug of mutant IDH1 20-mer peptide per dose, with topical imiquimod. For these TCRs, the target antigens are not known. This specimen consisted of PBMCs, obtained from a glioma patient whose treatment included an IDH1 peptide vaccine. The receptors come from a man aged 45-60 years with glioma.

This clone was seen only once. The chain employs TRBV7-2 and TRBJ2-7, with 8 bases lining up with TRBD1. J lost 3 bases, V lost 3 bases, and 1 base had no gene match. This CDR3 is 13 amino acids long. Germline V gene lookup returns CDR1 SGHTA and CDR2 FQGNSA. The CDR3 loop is CASSFDRGYEQYF. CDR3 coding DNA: TGTGCCAGCAGCTTCGACAGGGGCTACGAGCAGTACTTC. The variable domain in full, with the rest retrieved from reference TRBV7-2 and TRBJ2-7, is GAGVSQSPSNKVTEKGKDVELRCDPISGHTALYWYRQSLGQGLEFLIYFQGNSAPDKSGLPSDRFSAERTGGSVSTLTIQRTQQEDSAVYLCASSFDRGYEQYFGPGTRLTVT.

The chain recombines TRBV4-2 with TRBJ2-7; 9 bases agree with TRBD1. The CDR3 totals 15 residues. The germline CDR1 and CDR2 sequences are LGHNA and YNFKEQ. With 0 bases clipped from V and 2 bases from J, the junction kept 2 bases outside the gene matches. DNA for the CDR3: TGTGCCAGCAGCCAAGAGGGACAGGGACCCTACGAGCAGTACTTC. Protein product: CASSQEGQGPYEQYF.

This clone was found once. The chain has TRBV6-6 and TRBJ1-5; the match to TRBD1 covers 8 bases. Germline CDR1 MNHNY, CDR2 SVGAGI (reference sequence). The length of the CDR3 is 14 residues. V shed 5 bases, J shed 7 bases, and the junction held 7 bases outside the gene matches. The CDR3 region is CASSPDRDLQPQHF. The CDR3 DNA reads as TGTGCCAGCAGTCCGGACAGGGACCTCCAGCCCCAGCATTTT.

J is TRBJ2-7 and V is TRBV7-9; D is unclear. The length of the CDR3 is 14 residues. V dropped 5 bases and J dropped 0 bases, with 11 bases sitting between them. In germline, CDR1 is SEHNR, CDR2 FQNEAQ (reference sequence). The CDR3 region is CASSPWTLSYEQYF. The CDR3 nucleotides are TGTGCCAGCAGCCCTTGGACCCTCTCCTACGAGCAGTACTTC.

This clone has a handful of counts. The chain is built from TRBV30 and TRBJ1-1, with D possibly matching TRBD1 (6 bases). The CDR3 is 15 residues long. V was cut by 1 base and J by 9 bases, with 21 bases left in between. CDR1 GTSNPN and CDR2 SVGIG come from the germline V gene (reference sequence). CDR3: CAWSGGGGQLIKAFF. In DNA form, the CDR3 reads TGTGCCTGGAGTGGAGGGGGTGGGCAACTCATCAAAGCTTTCTTT.

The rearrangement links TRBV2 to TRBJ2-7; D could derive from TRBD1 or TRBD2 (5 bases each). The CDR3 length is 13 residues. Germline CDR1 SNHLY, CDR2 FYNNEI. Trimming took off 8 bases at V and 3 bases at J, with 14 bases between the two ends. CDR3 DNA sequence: TGTGCCAGCCCGAAATGGGACGGCTACGAGCAGTACTTC. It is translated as CASPKWDGYEQYF.

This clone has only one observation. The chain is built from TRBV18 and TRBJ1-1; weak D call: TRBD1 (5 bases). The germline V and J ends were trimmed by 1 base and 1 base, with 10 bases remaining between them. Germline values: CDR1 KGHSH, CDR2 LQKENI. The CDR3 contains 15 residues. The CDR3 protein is CASSPQPQGNTEAFF. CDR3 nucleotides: TGTGCCAGCTCACCACAACCCCAGGGGAACACTGAAGCTTTCTTT.

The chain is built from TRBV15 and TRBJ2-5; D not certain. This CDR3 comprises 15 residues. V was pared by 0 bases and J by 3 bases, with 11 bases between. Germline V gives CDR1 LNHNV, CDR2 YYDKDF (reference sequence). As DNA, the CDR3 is TGTGCCACCAGCAGAGATAGGGCAAGGGAAGAGACCCAGTACTTC. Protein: CATSRDRAREETQYF.

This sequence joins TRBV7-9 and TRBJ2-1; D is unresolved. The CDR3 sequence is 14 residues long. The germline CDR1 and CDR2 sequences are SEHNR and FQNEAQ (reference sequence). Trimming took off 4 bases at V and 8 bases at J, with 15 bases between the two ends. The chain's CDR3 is CASSSAWAVDEQFF. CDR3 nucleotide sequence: TGTGCCAGCAGCTCTGCTTGGGCCGTCGATGAGCAGTTCTTC.

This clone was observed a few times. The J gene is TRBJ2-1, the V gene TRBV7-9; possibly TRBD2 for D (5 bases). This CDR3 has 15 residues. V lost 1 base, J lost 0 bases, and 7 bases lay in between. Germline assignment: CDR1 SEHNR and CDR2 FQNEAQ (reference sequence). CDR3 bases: TGTGCCAGCAGCTTAGTGGGAGTCTCCTACAATGAGCAGTTCTTC. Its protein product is CASSLVGVSYNEQFF.

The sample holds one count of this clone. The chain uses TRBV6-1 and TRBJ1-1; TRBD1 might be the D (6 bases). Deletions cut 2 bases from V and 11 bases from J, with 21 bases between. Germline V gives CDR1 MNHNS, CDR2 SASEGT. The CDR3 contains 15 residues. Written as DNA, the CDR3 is TGTGCCAGCAGTGAATTCGCGGGGGGGCGCCGTGAGGCTTTCTTT. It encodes CASSEFAGGRREAFF.

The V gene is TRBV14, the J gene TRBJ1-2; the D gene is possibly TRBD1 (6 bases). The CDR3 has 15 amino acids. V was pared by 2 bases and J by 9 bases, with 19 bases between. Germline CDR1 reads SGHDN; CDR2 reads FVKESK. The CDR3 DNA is TGTGCCAGCAGCCAATCCCGGTGGGGGGCGACACGCTACACCTTC. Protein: CASSQSRWGATRYTF.

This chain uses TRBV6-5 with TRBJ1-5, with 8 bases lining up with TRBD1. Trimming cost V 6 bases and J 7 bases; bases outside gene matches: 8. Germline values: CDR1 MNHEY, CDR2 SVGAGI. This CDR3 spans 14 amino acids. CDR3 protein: CASRGTGGGQPQHF. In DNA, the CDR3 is TGTGCCAGCAGGGGTACAGGGGGTGGGCAGCCCCAGCATTTT.

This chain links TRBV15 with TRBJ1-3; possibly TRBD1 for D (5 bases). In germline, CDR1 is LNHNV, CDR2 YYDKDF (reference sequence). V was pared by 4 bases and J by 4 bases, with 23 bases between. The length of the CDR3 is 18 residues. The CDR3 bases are TGTGCCACCAGCATCCTGTGGGGACGCGGGACGTCCGGAAACACCATATATTTT. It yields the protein CATSILWGRGTSGNTIYF.

The CDR3 is CASSQERSRGETGELFF. In nucleotides, the CDR3 is TGCGCCAGCAGCCAAGAGAGGTCCAGGGGGGAGACCGGGGAGCTGTTTTTT. The chain joins TRBV4-3 to TRBJ2-2, with D tentatively TRBD1 (7 bases). Trimming stripped 0 bases from V and 5 bases from J, with 16 bases between. Germline V lookup: CDR1 LGHNA, CDR2 YSLEER. The CDR3 loop spans 17 amino acids.

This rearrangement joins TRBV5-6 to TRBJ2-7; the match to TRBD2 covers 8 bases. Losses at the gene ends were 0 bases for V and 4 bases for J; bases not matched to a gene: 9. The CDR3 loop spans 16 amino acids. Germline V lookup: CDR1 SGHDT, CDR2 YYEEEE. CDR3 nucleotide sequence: TGTGCCAGCAGCTTGGCCTCCCCAGCGGGAGAGTACGAGCAGTACTTC. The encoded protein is CASSLASPAGEYEQYF.

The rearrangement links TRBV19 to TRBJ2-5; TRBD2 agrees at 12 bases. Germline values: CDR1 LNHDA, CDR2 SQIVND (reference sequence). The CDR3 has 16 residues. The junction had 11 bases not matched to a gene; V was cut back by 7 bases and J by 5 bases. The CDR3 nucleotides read TGTGCCAGTAAGGGTGCTAGCGGGAGGGCCCACGAGACCCAGTACTTC. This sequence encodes CASKGASGRAHETQYF.

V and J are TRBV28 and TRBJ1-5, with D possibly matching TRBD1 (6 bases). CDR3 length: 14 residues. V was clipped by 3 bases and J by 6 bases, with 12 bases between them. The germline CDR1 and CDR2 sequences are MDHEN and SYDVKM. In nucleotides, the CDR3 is TGTGCCAGCAGTTTTGCAGGGGAGTCTCAGCCCCAGCATTTT. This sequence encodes CASSFAGESQPQHF.

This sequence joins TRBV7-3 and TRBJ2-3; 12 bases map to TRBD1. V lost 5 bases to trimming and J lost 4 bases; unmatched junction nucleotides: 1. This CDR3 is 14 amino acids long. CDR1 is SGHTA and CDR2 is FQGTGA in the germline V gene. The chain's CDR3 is CASSGTGGADTQYF. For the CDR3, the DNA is TGTGCCAGCAGCGGGACAGGGGGCGCAGATACGCAGTATTTT.

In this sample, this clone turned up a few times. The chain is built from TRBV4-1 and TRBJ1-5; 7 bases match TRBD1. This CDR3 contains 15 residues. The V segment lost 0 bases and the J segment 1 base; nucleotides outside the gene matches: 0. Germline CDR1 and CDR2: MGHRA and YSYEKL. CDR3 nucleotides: TGCGCCAGCAGCCAAGACAGGGGGAGCAATCAGCCCCAGCATTTT. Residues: CASSQDRGSNQPQHF.

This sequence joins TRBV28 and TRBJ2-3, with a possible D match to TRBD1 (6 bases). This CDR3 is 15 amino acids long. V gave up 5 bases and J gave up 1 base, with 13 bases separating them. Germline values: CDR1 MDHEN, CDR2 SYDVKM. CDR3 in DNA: TGTGCCAGCAGTGGCACCAGGACAGGCACAGATACGCAGTATTTT. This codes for CASSGTRTGTDTQYF.